These T cell receptor beta chains were read from a single sample in a study of cytomegalovirus exposure and HLA in healthy donors. Produced via immunoSEQ multiplex PCR; TCRdb's table is partial and in-frame only. This sample has over 130,000 clones, with around 78% found just once. The sequenced sample was PBMCs. The receptors come from a woman aged 40 to 55 in good health and CMV-seropositive. The CDR3 runs from the conserved cysteine through the conserved F or W. Each record gives: V gene, D gene, clone size, J gene, CDR3 DNA, CDR3 protein. D genes are given only for firm matches. Expanded clones get a size class; other rows say once, few or many, or leave the size out.

>TRBV15|-|-|TRBJ1-2
TGTGCCACCAGCAAGGACAGAGCCTATGGCTACACCTTC
CATSKDRAYGYTF
>TRBV7-9|-|-|TRBJ1-2
TGTGCCAGCAGCTTAGGCAGGGAAAATGGCTACACCTTC
CASSLGRENGYTF
>TRBV20-1|-|-|TRBJ2-7
TGCAGTGCTTCTAGGGGGAACGAGCAGTACTTC
CSASRGNEQYF
>TRBV7-8|TRBD2|-|TRBJ2-1
TGTGCCAGCAGCTATAGGGGGGCTAGCGGGAAATCCTACAATGAGCAGTTCTTC
CASSYRGASGKSYNEQFF
>TRBV7-6|TRBD2|-|TRBJ2-7
TGTGCCAGCAGCTTAAGAGAATCGGCTAGCGGGAGGTTCTCCTGCGAGCAGTACTTC
CASSLRESASGRFSCEQYF
>TRBV30|-|-|TRBJ1-3
TGTGCCTGGGGACAGTTCTCTGGAAACACCATATATTTT
CAWGQFSGNTIYF
>TRBV9|TRBD1|-|TRBJ2-5
TGTGCCAGCAGCCCCCGGGACAGTTGGGGGGAGACCCAGTACTTC
CASSPRDSWGETQYF
>TRBV11-1|TRBD2|-|TRBJ2-1
TGTGCCAGCAGCTTAAGTTTAGCGCTAGCGGGAGGTTACAATGAGCAGTTCTTC
CASSLSLALAGGYNEQFF
>TRBV6-5|-|-|TRBJ1-1
TGTGCCAGCAACCATAGGGAGGACACTGAAGCTTTCTTT
CASNHREDTEAFF
>TRBV6-5|TRBD2|-|TRBJ2-1
TGTGCCAGCAGTTCCGGGACTAGCGGCTACAATGAGCAGTTCTTC
CASSSGTSGYNEQFF
>TRBV19|-|-|TRBJ2-5
TGTGCCAGTAGTAGGGTCCAGGGGGGTAGGCAAGAGACCCAGTACTTC
CASSRVQGGRQETQYF
>TRBV28|-|-|TRBJ2-5
TGTGCCAGCAACAGGGCGGCAGAGACCCAGTACTTC
CASNRAAETQYF
>TRBV5-1|TRBD2|-|TRBJ2-3
TGCGCCAGCAGCAAAGCTAGCGGGGTTAGCACAGATACGCAGTATTTT
CASSKASGVSTDTQYF
>TRBV15|-|-|TRBJ2-3
TGTGCCACCAGCGTCAGGGCCCATACGCAGTATTTT
CATSVRAHTQYF
>TRBV6-5|-|-|TRBJ2-1
TGTGCCAGCAGTTACGTCAGGGGCCCCTACAATGAGCAGTTCTTC
CASSYVRGPYNEQFF
>TRBV5-1|TRBD2|few|TRBJ2-4
TGCGCCAGCAGCTCATTTCCGGGACTACAAAATTCAGCCAAAAACATTCAGTACTTC
CASSSFPGLQNSAKNIQYF
>TRBV18|-|-|TRBJ1-1
TGTGCCAGCTCCACAGGAGAGAACACTGAAGCTTTCTTT
CASSTGENTEAFF
>TRBV5-1|TRBD1|few|TRBJ1-6
TGCGCCAGCAGCTCGGCGACAGGGGCTTGGTCACCCCTCCACTTT
CASSSATGAWSPLHF
>TRBV27|-|-|TRBJ2-3
TGTGCCAGCAGTTTGAGGGTTATAGCGACAGATACGCAGTATTTT
CASSLRVIATDTQYF
>TRBV5-4|TRBD1|-|TRBJ1-1
TGTGCCAGCAAGGACAGGGGGCTCACTGAAGCTTTCTTT
CASKDRGLTEAFF
>TRBV6-6|TRBD1|-|TRBJ2-7
TGTGCCAGCAGCTTAGGGCAGGGGGCCTACGAGCAGTACTTC
CASSLGQGAYEQYF
>TRBV19|-|-|TRBJ2-5
TGTGCCAGTAGCTCGGACAGGAGGGGGACCCAGTACTTC
CASSSDRRGTQYF
>TRBV2|-|once|TRBJ2-7
TGTGCCAGTTGTAAGCGAGGATCGGCCTACGAGCAGTACTTC
CASCKRGSAYEQYF
>TRBV29-1|TRBD2|-|TRBJ2-3
TGCAGCGTTGAAGGGGGCGGGAGAGGCACAGATACGCAGTATTTT
CSVEGGGRGTDTQYF
>TRBV4-2|TRBD2|-|TRBJ2-7
TGTGCCAGCAGCCGCAACGGACCGACTAGCGGGAGGTACGAGCAGTACTTC
CASSRNGPTSGRYEQYF
>TRBV7-6|TRBD2|-|TRBJ2-3
TGTGCCAGCAGTCCGCGACGGGGGGGTACGCAGTATTTT
CASSPRRGGTQYF
>TRBV7-2|-|few|TRBJ2-4
TGTGCCAGCAGCCTAGCCTTAGCCAAAAACATTCAGTACTTC
CASSLALAKNIQYF
>TRBV2|-|-|TRBJ2-2
TGTGCCAGCAGCCTCGGAGGTGGTTACACCGGGGAGCTGTTTTTT
CASSLGGGYTGELFF